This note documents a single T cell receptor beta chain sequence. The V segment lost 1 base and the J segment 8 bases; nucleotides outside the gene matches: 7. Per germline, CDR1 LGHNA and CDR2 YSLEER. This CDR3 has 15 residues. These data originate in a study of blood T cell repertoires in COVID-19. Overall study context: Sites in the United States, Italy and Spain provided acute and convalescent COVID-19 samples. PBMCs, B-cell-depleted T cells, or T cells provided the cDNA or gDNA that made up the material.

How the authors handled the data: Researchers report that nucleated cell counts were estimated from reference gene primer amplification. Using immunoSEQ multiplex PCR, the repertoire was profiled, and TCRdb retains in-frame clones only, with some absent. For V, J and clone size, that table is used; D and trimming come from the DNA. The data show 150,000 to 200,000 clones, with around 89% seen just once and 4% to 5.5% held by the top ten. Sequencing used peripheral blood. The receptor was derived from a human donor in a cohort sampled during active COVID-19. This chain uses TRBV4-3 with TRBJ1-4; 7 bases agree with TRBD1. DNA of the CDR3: TGCGCCAGCAGCCAAGGACAGGGCGTTAGCGAAAAACTGTTTTTT. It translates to CASSQGQGVSEKLFF.